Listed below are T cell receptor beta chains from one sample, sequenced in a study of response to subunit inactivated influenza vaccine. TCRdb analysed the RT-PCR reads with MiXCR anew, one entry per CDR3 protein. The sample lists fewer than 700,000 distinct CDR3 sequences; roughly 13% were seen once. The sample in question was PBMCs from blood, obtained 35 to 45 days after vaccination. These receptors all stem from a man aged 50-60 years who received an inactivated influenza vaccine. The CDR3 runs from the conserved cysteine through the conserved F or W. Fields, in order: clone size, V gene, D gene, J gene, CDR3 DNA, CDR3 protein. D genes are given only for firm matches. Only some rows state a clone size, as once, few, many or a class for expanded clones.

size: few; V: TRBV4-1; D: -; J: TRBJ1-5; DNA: TGCGCCAGCAGCTACGGGGGAGCACAGCCCCAGCATTTT; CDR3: CASSYGGAQPQHF
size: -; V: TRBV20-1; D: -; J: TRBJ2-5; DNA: TGCAGTGCTAGAGTGGAGGAAGGCATTAAGTACCAAGAGACCCAGTACTTC; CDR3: CSARVEEGIKYQETQYF
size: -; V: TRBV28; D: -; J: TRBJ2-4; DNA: TGTGTCAGCAGCCCCGACTCAAGCAAAAACATTCAGTACTTC; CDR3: CVSSPDSSKNIQYF
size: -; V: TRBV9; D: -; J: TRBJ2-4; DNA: TGTGCCAGCAGCGTAGGTGGACAAGCCAAAAACATTCAGTACTTC; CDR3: CASSVGGQAKNIQYF
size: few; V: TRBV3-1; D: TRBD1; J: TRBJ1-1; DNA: TGTGCCAGCAGCCGGACAGGGCCGGGAACTGAAGCTTTCTTT; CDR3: CASSRTGPGTEAFF
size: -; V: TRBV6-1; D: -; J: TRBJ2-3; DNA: TGTGCCAGCAGCCGAGACCATGGGGGATCGCAGTATTTT; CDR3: CASSRDHGGSQYF
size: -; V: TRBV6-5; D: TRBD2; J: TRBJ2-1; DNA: TGTGCCAGCAGTTACTCCGGGACTAGCGGACCGAGCTCCTACAATGAGCAGTTCTTC; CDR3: CASSYSGTSGPSSYNEQFF
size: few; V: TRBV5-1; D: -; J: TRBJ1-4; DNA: TGCGCCAGCAGCTTGTTTGGATCAACTAATGAAAAACTGTTTTTT; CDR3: CASSLFGSTNEKLFF
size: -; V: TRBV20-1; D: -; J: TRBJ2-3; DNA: TGCAGTGCTATTGATGAGAGCACAGATACGCAGTATTTT; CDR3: CSAIDESTDTQYF
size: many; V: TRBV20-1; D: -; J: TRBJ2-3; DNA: TGCAGTGCTAGAACTCCGGGGGATACGCAGTATTTT; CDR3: CSARTPGDTQYF
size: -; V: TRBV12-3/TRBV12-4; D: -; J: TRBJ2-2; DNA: TGTGCCAGCAGTTCCGTAGTCCCCGGGGAGCTGTTTTTT; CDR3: CASSSVVPGELFF
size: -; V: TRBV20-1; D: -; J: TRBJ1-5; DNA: TGCAGTGCTAGAGGGGGCGGGAATCAGCCCCAGCATTTT; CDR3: CSARGGGNQPQHF
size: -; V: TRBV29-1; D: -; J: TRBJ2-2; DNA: TGCAGCGTTAGTAGACCGGGACCCTGGTACCACACCGGGGAGCTGTTTTTT; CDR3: CSVSRPGPWYHTGELFF
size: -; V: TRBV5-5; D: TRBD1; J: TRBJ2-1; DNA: TGTGCCAGCAGCGCCGGGACAGGGGCCTTCTACAATGAGCAGTTCTTC; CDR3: CASSAGTGAFYNEQFF
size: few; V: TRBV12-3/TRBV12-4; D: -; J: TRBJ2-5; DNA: TGTGCCAGCAGTAGCATTCCTGGCGACCAAGAGACCCAGTACTTC; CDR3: CASSSIPGDQETQYF
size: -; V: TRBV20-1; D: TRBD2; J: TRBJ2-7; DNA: TGCAGTGCGGCTGCCGGGACTAGCGGGAGTTACGAGCAGTACTTC; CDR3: CSAAAGTSGSYEQYF
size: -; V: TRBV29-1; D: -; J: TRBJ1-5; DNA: TGCAGCGTTGGACCGACGAACAATCAGCCCCAGCATTTT; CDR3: CSVGPTNNQPQHF
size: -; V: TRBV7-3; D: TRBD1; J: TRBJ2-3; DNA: TGTGCCAGCAGTGACAGGGGGAAAACAGATACGCAGTTTTTT; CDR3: CASSDRGKTDTQFF
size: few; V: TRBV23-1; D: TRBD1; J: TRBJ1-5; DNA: TGCGCCAGCAGTCAATTGACAGGGGTCAATCAGCCCCAGCATTTT; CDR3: CASSQLTGVNQPQHF
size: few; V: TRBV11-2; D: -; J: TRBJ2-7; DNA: TGTGCCAGCAGCTTAGATCTGGATGGGGGCCACTACGAGCAGTACTTC; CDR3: CASSLDLDGGHYEQYF
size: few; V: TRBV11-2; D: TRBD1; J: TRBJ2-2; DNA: TGTGCCAGCAGCTTAGACAGGGACAGGGCGAACACCGGGGAGCTGTTTTTT; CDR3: CASSLDRDRANTGELFF
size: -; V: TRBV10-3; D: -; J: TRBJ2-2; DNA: TGTGCCATCACCCCAGGGTCTCGAGGCGGGGAGCTGTTTTTT; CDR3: CAITPGSRGGELFF
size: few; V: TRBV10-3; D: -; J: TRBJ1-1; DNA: TGTGCCATCAGTGACCGCCTGCGGGGTGAAGCTTTCTTT; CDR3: CAISDRLRGEAFF
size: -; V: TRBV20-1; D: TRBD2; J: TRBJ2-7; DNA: TGCAGTGCATCGGGACTAGCGGACTACAATGAGCAGTACTTC; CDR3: CSASGLADYNEQYF
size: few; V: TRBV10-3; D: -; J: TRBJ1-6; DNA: TGTGCCATCAGTGATGAGGGACCGACCTCCTATAATTCACCCCTCCACTTT; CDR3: CAISDEGPTSYNSPLHF
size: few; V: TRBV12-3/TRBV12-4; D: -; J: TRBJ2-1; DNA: TGTGCCAGCGGTCCAGGGTTTGTTGAGCAGTTCTTC; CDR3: CASGPGFVEQFF
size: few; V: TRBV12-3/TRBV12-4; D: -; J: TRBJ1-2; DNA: TGTGCCAGCAGTTTATTCGGTGGCGGCTACACCTTC; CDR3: CASSLFGGGYTF
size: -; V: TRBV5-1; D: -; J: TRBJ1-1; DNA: TGCGCCAGCAGCGCTAGGGAGGGAACTGAAGCTTTCTTT; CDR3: CASSAREGTEAFF
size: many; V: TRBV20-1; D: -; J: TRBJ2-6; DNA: TGCAGTGCTATTGGTGGGGTTTTGACTGGGGCCAACGTCCTGACTTTC; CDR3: CSAIGGVLTGANVLTF
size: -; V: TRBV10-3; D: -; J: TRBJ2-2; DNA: TGTGCCATCAGACTAGCAGCGAACACCGGGGAGCTGTTTTTT; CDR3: CAIRLAANTGELFF
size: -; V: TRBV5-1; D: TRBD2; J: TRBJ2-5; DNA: TGCGCCAGCAGCTTGGGGCCAGCGGGGGCCCAAGAGACCCAGTACTTC; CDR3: CASSLGPAGAQETQYF
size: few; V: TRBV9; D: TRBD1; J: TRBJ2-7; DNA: TGTGCCAGCAGCGAGGGACAGGGGGCAGCCTACGAGCAGTACTTC; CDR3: CASSEGQGAAYEQYF
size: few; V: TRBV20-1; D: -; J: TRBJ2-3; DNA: TGCAGTGCTATCCCGGGACAAAGCACAGATACGCAGTATTTT; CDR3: CSAIPGQSTDTQYF
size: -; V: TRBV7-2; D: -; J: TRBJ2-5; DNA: TGTGCCAGCAGCTCACTAGGGAAGACCCAGTACTTC; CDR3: CASSSLGKTQYF
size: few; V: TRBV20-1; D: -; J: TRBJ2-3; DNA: TGCAGTGCTACCCGCCTAGACGTCAATACGCAGTATTTT; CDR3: CSATRLDVNTQYF
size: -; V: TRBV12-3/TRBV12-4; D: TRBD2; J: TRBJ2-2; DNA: TGTGCCAGCCGTTCCTACAGACAACGACTAGCGGGAGTCATGGGCGGGGAGCTGTTTTTT; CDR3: CASRSYRQRLAGVMGGELFF
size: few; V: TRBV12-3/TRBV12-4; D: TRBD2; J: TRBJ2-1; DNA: TGTGCCAGCAACGGACTAGTACTCGATGAGCAGTTCTTC; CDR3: CASNGLVLDEQFF
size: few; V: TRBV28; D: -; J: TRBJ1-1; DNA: TGTGCCAGCGTATCGAACACTGAAGCTTTCTTT; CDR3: CASVSNTEAFF
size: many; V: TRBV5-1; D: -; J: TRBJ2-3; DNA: TGCGCCAGCAGCTTGGGGCAGACAAGCACAGATACGCAGTATTTT; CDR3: CASSLGQTSTDTQYF
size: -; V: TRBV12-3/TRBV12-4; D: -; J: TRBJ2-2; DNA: TGTGCCAGCAGAAATACAGGGTCCACCGGGGAGCTGTTTTTT; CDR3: CASRNTGSTGELFF
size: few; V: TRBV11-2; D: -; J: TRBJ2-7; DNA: TGTGCCAGCAGCTTAGATCTAACAGGGACCTACGAGCAGTACTTC; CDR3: CASSLDLTGTYEQYF
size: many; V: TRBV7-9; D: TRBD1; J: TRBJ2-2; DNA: TGTGCCAGCAGTTTTCCGGGACAGGGGGAGGCCGGGGAGCTGTTTTTT; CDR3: CASSFPGQGEAGELFF
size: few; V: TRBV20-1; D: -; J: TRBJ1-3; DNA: TGCAGTGCTAGAGGACTCTCTGGAAACACCATATATTTT; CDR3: CSARGLSGNTIYF